This is a list of T cell receptor beta chains from one sample in a study of T-cell memory formation after mild COVID-19. One entry per CDR3 protein results from TCRdb running MiXCR on the 5' RACE reads. There are about 470,000 distinct CDR3 sequences in the sample; 20% to 30% occur only once, and about an eighth lies in the top ten. Sequenced input: PBMCs or a T cell subset sorted from them (not recorded which). These receptors all stem from an adult woman who had mild COVID-19 (a few samples of this study predate the infection). Cell type and time point are not known. CDR3s include the opening cysteine and the closing phenylalanine or tryptophan. A D gene is named only where the DNA matches it firmly. Size tells how often a clone was seen (once, few, many) or the class of an expanded clone, and some rows leave it out.

j_call: TRBJ2-4; v_call: TRBV5-4; d_call: .; clone_size: once; cdr3_nt: TGTGCCAGCAGCGCCGGACTGGGAAAGGTCAACATTCAGTACTTC; cdr3_aa: CASSAGLGKVNIQYF
j_call: TRBJ2-3; v_call: TRBV20-1; d_call: .; clone_size: few; cdr3_nt: TGCAGTGCTAGGTTTTATATAACGTTAAGGGAAGATACGCAGTATTTT; cdr3_aa: CSARFYITLREDTQYF
j_call: TRBJ2-7; v_call: TRBV27; d_call: TRBD1; clone_size: few; cdr3_nt: TGTGCCAGCAGTTTCTCTACCGGGACAGGGATTGTCGACGAGCAGTACTTC; cdr3_aa: CASSFSTGTGIVDEQYF
j_call: TRBJ2-1; v_call: TRBV5-1; d_call: .; clone_size: .; cdr3_nt: TGCGCCAGCAGCTTGCCGATCGGACTTGCGGGTGAGCAGTTCTTC; cdr3_aa: CASSLPIGLAGEQFF
j_call: TRBJ2-7; v_call: TRBV6-5; d_call: TRBD1; clone_size: .; cdr3_nt: TGTGCCAGCAGTTACTCGAGGACAGGGGAGCAGTACTTC; cdr3_aa: CASSYSRTGEQYF
j_call: TRBJ1-1; v_call: TRBV7-3; d_call: .; clone_size: few; cdr3_nt: TGTGCCAGCAGCTTATCGCCAGGGGTCGAAGCTTTCTTT; cdr3_aa: CASSLSPGVEAFF
j_call: TRBJ2-3; v_call: TRBV19; d_call: .; clone_size: .; cdr3_nt: TGTGCCAGTAGTCCGAGGACAATAGATACGCAGTATTTT; cdr3_aa: CASSPRTIDTQYF
j_call: TRBJ1-2; v_call: TRBV7-8; d_call: TRBD1; clone_size: few; cdr3_nt: TGTGCCAGCAGCTTACGGACAGGGGGAGGCTATGGCTACACCTTC; cdr3_aa: CASSLRTGGGYGYTF
j_call: TRBJ2-5; v_call: TRBV4-3; d_call: TRBD2; clone_size: .; cdr3_nt: TGCGCCAGCAGCCAAGTTTCCTCGCCAGCGGGAGGGCCCCAGTACTTC; cdr3_aa: CASSQVSSPAGGPQYF
j_call: TRBJ2-3; v_call: TRBV9; d_call: TRBD2; clone_size: .; cdr3_nt: TGTGCCAGCCAAGGAGCGGGGGCAGATACGCAGTATTTT; cdr3_aa: CASQGAGADTQYF
j_call: TRBJ2-1; v_call: TRBV7-8; d_call: TRBD2; clone_size: few; cdr3_nt: TGTGCCAGCAGCTTGCGAGGGACTAGCGTTCCCCTGGGGGATGAGCAGTTCTTC; cdr3_aa: CASSLRGTSVPLGDEQFF
j_call: TRBJ1-2; v_call: TRBV24-1; d_call: TRBD1; clone_size: .; cdr3_nt: TGTGCCACCAGTGACTTGACAGGGGGCATCAATGGCTACACCTTC; cdr3_aa: CATSDLTGGINGYTF
j_call: TRBJ1-2; v_call: TRBV19; d_call: TRBD1; clone_size: .; cdr3_nt: TGTGCCAGTAGTTTCGGACAGGGAGGTGGCTACACCTTC; cdr3_aa: CASSFGQGGGYTF
j_call: TRBJ1-1; v_call: TRBV18; d_call: .; clone_size: .; cdr3_nt: TGTGCCAGCTTGTCGGCCTTGAACACTGAAGCTTTCTTT; cdr3_aa: CASLSALNTEAFF
j_call: TRBJ1-1; v_call: TRBV19; d_call: .; clone_size: .; cdr3_nt: TGTGCCAGCCGTACCTCCGGGGGCACTGAAGCTTTCTTT; cdr3_aa: CASRTSGGTEAFF
j_call: TRBJ2-1; v_call: TRBV7-9; d_call: TRBD1; clone_size: few; cdr3_nt: TGTGCCAGCAGCTTATTAGGGACAGGGGGCAATGAGCAGTTCTTC; cdr3_aa: CASSLLGTGGNEQFF
j_call: TRBJ1-1; v_call: TRBV6-1; d_call: .; clone_size: .; cdr3_nt: TGTGCCAGCAGTGAATGGGCGACAGACACGAACAATGAAGCTTTCTTT; cdr3_aa: CASSEWATDTNNEAFF
j_call: TRBJ2-3; v_call: TRBV7-2; d_call: .; clone_size: .; cdr3_nt: TGTGCCAGCAGCTCGGGACTCGCCACAGATGCGCAGTATTTT; cdr3_aa: CASSSGLATDAQYF
j_call: TRBJ2-1; v_call: TRBV18; d_call: TRBD2; clone_size: .; cdr3_nt: TGTGCCAGCTCACGCGCGACTAGCGATTACAATGAGCAGTTCTTC; cdr3_aa: CASSRATSDYNEQFF
j_call: TRBJ1-4; v_call: TRBV6-4; d_call: .; clone_size: few; cdr3_nt: TGTGCCAGCAGTGACTCTCCCGGGAGAAAACTGTTTTTT; cdr3_aa: CASSDSPGRKLFF
j_call: TRBJ2-7; v_call: TRBV4-1; d_call: TRBD1; clone_size: .; cdr3_nt: TGCGCCAGCAGCCCCCCCGGGACAGGGTTAGGCGAGCAGTACTTC; cdr3_aa: CASSPPGTGLGEQYF
j_call: TRBJ2-1; v_call: TRBV4-2; d_call: TRBD2; clone_size: .; cdr3_nt: TGTGCCAGCAGCCCTAAAGGGACTAGCGGGGGGGCTGGGGAGCAGTTCTTC; cdr3_aa: CASSPKGTSGGAGEQFF
j_call: TRBJ2-1; v_call: TRBV9; d_call: TRBD2; clone_size: .; cdr3_nt: TGTGCCAGCAGCTGGACTAGCGGGAGAGACAATGAGCAGTTCTTC; cdr3_aa: CASSWTSGRDNEQFF
j_call: TRBJ2-1; v_call: TRBV20-1; d_call: TRBD1; clone_size: once; cdr3_nt: TGCAGTGCTCCCGCCACCCCAGGGGGTAAGCAGTTCTTC; cdr3_aa: CSAPATPGGKQFF
j_call: TRBJ1-1; v_call: TRBV7-9; d_call: TRBD1; clone_size: .; cdr3_nt: TGTGCCAGCAGCCCAACAGGGGCGAGTGAAGCTTTCTTT; cdr3_aa: CASSPTGASEAFF
j_call: TRBJ1-6; v_call: TRBV7-2; d_call: .; clone_size: few; cdr3_nt: TGTGCCAGCAGCTCCGGGGGCAGGGGCTGGAATTCACCCCTCCACTTT; cdr3_aa: CASSSGGRGWNSPLHF
j_call: TRBJ2-7; v_call: TRBV7-2; d_call: TRBD1; clone_size: .; cdr3_nt: TGTGCCAGCAGCTTCGGGACAGGGGGCGAGCAGTACTTC; cdr3_aa: CASSFGTGGEQYF
j_call: TRBJ2-5; v_call: TRBV12-3/TRBV12-4; d_call: TRBD1; clone_size: many; cdr3_nt: TGTGCCAGCAGATCAACAGGGGAAAAGACCCAGTACTTC; cdr3_aa: CASRSTGEKTQYF
j_call: TRBJ1-5; v_call: TRBV5-1; d_call: .; clone_size: .; cdr3_nt: TGCGCCAGCAGCTTGGCGACAGGAATGAATCAGCCCCAGCATTTT; cdr3_aa: CASSLATGMNQPQHF
j_call: TRBJ2-1; v_call: TRBV18; d_call: TRBD2; clone_size: few; cdr3_nt: TGTGCCAGCTCACAAAGAGGCGGGGGGCCTTCCTACAATGAGCAGTTCTTC; cdr3_aa: CASSQRGGGPSYNEQFF
j_call: TRBJ1-6; v_call: TRBV18; d_call: TRBD1; clone_size: .; cdr3_nt: TGTGCCAGCTCACCGTCCACAGGGGGTAATTCACCCCTCCACTTT; cdr3_aa: CASSPSTGGNSPLHF
j_call: TRBJ1-1; v_call: TRBV7-9; d_call: .; clone_size: few; cdr3_nt: TGTGCCAGCAGCTTAGGGAGAGTAAATGAAGCTTTCTTT; cdr3_aa: CASSLGRVNEAFF
j_call: TRBJ1-5; v_call: TRBV20-1; d_call: .; clone_size: .; cdr3_nt: TGCAGTGCCTCGCTGCCTCGGGGTAATCAGCCCCAGCATTTT; cdr3_aa: CSASLPRGNQPQHF
j_call: TRBJ2-7; v_call: TRBV6-5; d_call: .; clone_size: .; cdr3_nt: TGTGCCAGCAGTTACTCTGAGGGGGGGAGCTCCTACGAGCAGTACTTC; cdr3_aa: CASSYSEGGSSYEQYF
j_call: TRBJ2-1; v_call: TRBV5-4; d_call: .; clone_size: few; cdr3_nt: TGTGCCAGCTCCCCCCCGGCTAGCGTCAACAATGAGCAGTTCTTC; cdr3_aa: CASSPPASVNNEQFF
j_call: TRBJ1-1; v_call: TRBV12-3/TRBV12-4; d_call: .; clone_size: few; cdr3_nt: TGTGCCAGCACCTCCTTGGAGAACACTGAAGCTTTCTTT; cdr3_aa: CASTSLENTEAFF
j_call: TRBJ1-5; v_call: TRBV4-1; d_call: .; clone_size: .; cdr3_nt: TGCGCCAGCAGCCTAGGACTGAGCAATCAGCCCCAGCATTTT; cdr3_aa: CASSLGLSNQPQHF
j_call: TRBJ2-1; v_call: TRBV12-3/TRBV12-4; d_call: TRBD2; clone_size: .; cdr3_nt: TGTGCCAGCAGCAATAGCGGGAGCTACAATGAGCAGTTCTTC; cdr3_aa: CASSNSGSYNEQFF
j_call: TRBJ2-1; v_call: TRBV2; d_call: .; clone_size: .; cdr3_nt: TGTGCCAGCAGAACCCGAGGCTCCTACAATGAGCAGTTCTTC; cdr3_aa: CASRTRGSYNEQFF
j_call: TRBJ2-6; v_call: TRBV19; d_call: .; clone_size: few; cdr3_nt: TGTGCCAGTCACAGCCTCCCCTCTGGGGCCACCGTCCTGACTTTC; cdr3_aa: CASHSLPSGATVLTF
j_call: TRBJ1-1; v_call: TRBV24-1; d_call: .; clone_size: many; cdr3_nt: TGTGCCACCAGTGATGTGACGAACACTGAAGCTTTCTTT; cdr3_aa: CATSDVTNTEAFF
j_call: TRBJ2-3; v_call: TRBV7-9; d_call: TRBD1; clone_size: few; cdr3_nt: TGTGCCAGCAGGGCGCAGGGGGACAGCACAGATACGCAGTATTTT; cdr3_aa: CASRAQGDSTDTQYF
j_call: TRBJ2-7; v_call: TRBV11-3; d_call: .; clone_size: few; cdr3_nt: TGTGCCAGCAGCTTAGTACAGGCCCCCTCCTACGAGCAGTACTTC; cdr3_aa: CASSLVQAPSYEQYF
j_call: TRBJ1-1; v_call: TRBV18; d_call: TRBD1; clone_size: few; cdr3_nt: TGTGCCAGCTCCCTGGGAGGGCAGGGGGTGGCCACTGAAGCTTTCTTT; cdr3_aa: CASSLGGQGVATEAFF
j_call: TRBJ2-3; v_call: TRBV4-1; d_call: .; clone_size: few; cdr3_nt: TGCGCCAGCAGCCAAGTAGGGGGTAGCACAGATACGCAGTATTTT; cdr3_aa: CASSQVGGSTDTQYF
j_call: TRBJ2-1; v_call: TRBV12-3/TRBV12-4; d_call: TRBD1; clone_size: .; cdr3_nt: TGTGCCAGCAGTCAAGGGAGACAGGGCGGTAATGAGCAGTTCTTC; cdr3_aa: CASSQGRQGGNEQFF